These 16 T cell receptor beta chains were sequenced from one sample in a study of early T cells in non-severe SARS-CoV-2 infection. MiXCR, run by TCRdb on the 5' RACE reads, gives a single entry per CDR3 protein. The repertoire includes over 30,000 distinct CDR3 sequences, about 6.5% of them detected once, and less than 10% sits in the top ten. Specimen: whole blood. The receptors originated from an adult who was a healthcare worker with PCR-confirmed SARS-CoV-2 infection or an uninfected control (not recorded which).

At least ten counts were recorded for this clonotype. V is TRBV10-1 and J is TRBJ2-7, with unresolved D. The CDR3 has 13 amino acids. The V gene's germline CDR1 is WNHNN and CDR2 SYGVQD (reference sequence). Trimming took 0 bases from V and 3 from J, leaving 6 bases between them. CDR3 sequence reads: CASSESPDYEQYF. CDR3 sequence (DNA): TGCGCCAGCAGTGAGTCGCCGGACTACGAGCAGTACTTC.

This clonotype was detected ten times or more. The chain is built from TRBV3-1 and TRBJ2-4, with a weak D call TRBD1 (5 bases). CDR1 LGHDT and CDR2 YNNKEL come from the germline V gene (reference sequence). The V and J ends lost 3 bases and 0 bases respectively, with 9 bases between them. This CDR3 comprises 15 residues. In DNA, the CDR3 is TGTGCCAGCAGCCACCGACAGCTAGCCAAAAACATTCAGTACTTC. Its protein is CASSHRQLAKNIQYF. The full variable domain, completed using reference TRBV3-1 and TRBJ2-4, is DTAVSQTPKYLVTQMGNDKSIKCEQNLGHDTMYWYKQDSKKFLKIMFSYNNKELIINETVPNRFSPKSPDKAHLNLHINSLELGDSAVYFCASSHRQLAKNIQYFGAGTRLSVL.

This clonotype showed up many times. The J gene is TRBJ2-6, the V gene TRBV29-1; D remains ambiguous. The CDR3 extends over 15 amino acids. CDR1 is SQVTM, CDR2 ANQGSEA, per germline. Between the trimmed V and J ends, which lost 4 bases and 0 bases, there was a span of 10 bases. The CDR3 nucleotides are TGCAGCGTTGGGGGTCCTAACTCTGGGGCCAACGTCCTGACTTTC. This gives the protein CSVGGPNSGANVLTF.

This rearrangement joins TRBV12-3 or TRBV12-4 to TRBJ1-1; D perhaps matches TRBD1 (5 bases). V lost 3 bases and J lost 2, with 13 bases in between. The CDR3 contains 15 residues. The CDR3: CASSFRPGVNTEAFF. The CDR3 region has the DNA TGTGCCAGCAGTTTCCGGCCGGGGGTTAACACTGAAGCTTTCTTT.

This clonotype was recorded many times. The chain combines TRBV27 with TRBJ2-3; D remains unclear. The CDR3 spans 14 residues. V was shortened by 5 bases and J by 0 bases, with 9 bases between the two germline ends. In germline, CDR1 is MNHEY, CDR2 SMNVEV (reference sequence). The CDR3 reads CASSLRVSTDTQYF. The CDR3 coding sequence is TGTGCCAGCAGTCTAAGGGTGAGCACAGATACGCAGTATTTT.

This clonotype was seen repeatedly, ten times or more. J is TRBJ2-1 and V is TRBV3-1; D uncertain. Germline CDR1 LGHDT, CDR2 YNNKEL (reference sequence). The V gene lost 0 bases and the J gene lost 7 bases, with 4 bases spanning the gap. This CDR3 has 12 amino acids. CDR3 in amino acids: CASSQERNEQFF. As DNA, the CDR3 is TGTGCCAGCAGCCAAGAACGGAATGAGCAGTTCTTC.

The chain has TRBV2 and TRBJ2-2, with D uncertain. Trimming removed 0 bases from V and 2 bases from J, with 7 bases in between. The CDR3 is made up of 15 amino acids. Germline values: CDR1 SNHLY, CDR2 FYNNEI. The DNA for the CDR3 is TGTGCCAGCAGTGAAGCGACACCAAACACCGGGGAGCTGTTTTTT. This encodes CASSEATPNTGELFF.

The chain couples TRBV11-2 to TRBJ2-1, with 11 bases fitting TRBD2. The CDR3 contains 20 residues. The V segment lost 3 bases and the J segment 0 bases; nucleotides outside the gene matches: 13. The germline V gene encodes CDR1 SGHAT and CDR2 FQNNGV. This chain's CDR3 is CASSLRPPGLAVSSYNEQFF. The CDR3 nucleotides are TGTGCCAGCAGCTTGAGGCCCCCGGGACTAGCGGTGAGCTCCTACAATGAGCAGTTCTTC.

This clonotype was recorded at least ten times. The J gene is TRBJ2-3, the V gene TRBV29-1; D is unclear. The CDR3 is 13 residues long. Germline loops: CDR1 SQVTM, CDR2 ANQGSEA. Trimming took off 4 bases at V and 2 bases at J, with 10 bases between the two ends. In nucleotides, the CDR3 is TGCAGCGTTGTACAGTTTTCCACAGATACGCAGTATTTT. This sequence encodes CSVVQFSTDTQYF.

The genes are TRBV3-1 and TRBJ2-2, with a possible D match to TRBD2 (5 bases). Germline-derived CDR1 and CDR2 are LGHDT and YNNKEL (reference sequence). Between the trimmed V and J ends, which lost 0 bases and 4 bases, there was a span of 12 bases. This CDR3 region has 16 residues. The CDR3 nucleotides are TGTGCCAGCAGCCAAGAGGGAGCGGATTTCACCGGGGAGCTGTTTTTT. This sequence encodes CASSQEGADFTGELFF.

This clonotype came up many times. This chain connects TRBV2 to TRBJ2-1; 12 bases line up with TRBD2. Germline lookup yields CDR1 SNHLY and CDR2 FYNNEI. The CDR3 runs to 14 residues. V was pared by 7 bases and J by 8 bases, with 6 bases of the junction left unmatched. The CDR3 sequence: CASTTSGGMYEQFF. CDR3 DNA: TGTGCCAGCACCACTAGCGGGGGGATGTATGAGCAGTTCTTC.

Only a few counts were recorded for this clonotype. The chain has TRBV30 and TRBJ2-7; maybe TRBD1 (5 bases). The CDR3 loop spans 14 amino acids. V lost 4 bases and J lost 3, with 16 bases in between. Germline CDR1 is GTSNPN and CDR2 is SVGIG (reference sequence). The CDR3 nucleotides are TGTGCCTGGACTCGCAGGGCACCCGACTACGAGCAGTACTTC. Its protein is CAWTRRAPDYEQYF.

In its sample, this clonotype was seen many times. DNA for the CDR3: TGTGCCAGCAGCTTAGCGGGTGAAGGACTTTGGGAAAAACTGTTTTTT. Translating gives CASSLAGEGLWEKLFF. The chain carries TRBV7-6 and TRBJ1-4; no clear D. Deletions cut 0 bases from V and 8 bases from J, with 16 bases between. This CDR3 has 16 amino acids. Germline loops: CDR1 SGHVS, CDR2 FNYEAQ.

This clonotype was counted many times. CDR3 DNA: TGTGCTAGTGCCAAGGACGGCAATCAGCCCCAGCATTTT. Translated, it gives CASAKDGNQPQHF. The chain recombines TRBV12-5 with TRBJ1-5; D gene uncertain. The CDR3 is 13 residues long. Germline V gene data show CDR1 as LGHNT and CDR2 as FRNRAP. Trimming shortened V by 7 bases and J by 2 bases, and 9 bases separated the two germline ends.

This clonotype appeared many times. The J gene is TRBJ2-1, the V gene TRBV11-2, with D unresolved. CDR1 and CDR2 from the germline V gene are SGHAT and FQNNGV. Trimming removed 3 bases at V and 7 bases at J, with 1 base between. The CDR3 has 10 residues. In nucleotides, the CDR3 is TGTGCCAGCAGCTTTAATGAGCAGTTCTTC. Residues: CASSFNEQFF.

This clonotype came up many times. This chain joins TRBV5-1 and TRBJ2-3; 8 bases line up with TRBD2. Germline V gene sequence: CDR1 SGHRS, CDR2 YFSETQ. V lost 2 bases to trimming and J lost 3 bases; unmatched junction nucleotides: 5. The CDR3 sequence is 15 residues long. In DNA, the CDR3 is TGCGCCAGCAGCTTTATGGGACTAGAGACAGATACGCAGTATTTT. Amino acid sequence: CASSFMGLETDTQYF.